The source of this T cell receptor beta chain is a study of T cell responses to AZD1222 COVID-19 vaccine. Study conclusions and caveats: Females made up more of the donors, who were largely white British, and clonal diversity may have come out too low. AZD1222 recipients seropositive at baseline numbered only six or seven.

Trimming stripped 5 bases from V and 7 bases from J, with 11 bases between. The CDR3 loop spans 12 amino acids. Germline V gene lookup returns CDR1 SNHLY and CDR2 FYNNEI. The repertoire was sequenced with immunoSEQ multiplex PCR; TCRdb's copy has only in-frame clones and lacks some. Here the sample spans 130,000 or so clones, about nine tenths being singletons. Details on this clone: No antigen is known for it.

V gene TRBV2 combines with J gene TRBJ1-1; perhaps TRBD1 as D (6 bases). This receptor was identified in an adult who received the AZD1222 COVID-19 vaccine. This specimen consisted of peripheral blood, obtained 28 days after the second AZD1222 dose. The CDR3 region is CASSPGTNEAFF. CDR3 sequence (DNA): TGTGCCAGCAGTCCCGGGACAAATGAAGCTTTCTTT.